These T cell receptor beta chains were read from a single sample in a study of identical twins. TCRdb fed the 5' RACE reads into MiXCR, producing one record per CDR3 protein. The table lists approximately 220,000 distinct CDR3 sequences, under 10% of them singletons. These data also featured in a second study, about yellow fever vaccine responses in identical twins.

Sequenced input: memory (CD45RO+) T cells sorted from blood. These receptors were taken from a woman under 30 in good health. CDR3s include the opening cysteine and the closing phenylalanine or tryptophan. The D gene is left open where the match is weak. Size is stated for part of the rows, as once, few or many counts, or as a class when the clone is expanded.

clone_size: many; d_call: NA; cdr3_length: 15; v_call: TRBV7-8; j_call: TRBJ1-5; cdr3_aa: CASSLTGSENQPQHF; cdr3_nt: TGTGCCAGCAGCTTAACAGGGTCGGAAAATCAGCCCCAGCATTTT
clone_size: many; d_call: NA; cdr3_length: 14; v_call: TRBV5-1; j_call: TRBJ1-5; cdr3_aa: CASSLDGGGQPQHF; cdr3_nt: TGCGCCAGCAGCTTGGACGGGGGGGGTCAGCCCCAGCATTTT
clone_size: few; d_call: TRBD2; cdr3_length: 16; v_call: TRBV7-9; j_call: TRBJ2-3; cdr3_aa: CASSLATSGGRDTQYF; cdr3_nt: TGTGCCAGCAGCTTAGCGACTAGCGGGGGCCGGGATACGCAGTATTTT
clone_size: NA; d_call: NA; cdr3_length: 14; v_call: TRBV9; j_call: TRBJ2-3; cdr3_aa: CASSVEDTRDTQYF; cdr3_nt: TGTGCCAGCAGCGTAGAAGACACGAGAGATACGCAGTATTTT
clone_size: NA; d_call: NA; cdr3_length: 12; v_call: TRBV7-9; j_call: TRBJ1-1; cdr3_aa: CASSRAEGGAFF; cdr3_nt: TGTGCCAGCAGCCGAGCTGAGGGGGGAGCTTTCTTT
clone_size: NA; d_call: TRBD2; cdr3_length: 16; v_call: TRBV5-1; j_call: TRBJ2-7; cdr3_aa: CASSSRLARSSYEQYF; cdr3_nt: TGCGCCAGCAGCTCCCGACTAGCGAGGAGCTCCTACGAGCAGTACTTC
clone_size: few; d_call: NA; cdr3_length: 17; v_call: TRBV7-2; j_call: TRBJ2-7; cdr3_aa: CASGPSGTGYYSYEQYF; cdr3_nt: TGTGCCAGCGGGCCGTCCGGGACGGGCTACTATTCCTACGAGCAGTACTTC
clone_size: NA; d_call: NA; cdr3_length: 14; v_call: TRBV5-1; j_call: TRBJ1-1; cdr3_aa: CASSPEGVGTEAFF; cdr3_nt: TGCGCCAGCAGCCCGGAGGGGGTAGGGACTGAAGCTTTCTTT
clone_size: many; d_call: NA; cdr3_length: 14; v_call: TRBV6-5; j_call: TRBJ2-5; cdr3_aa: CASSYRGTQETQYF; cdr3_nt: TGTGCCAGCAGTTACCGCGGGACCCAAGAGACCCAGTACTTC
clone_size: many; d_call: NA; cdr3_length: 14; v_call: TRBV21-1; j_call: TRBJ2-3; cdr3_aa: CASNLSRFTDTQYF; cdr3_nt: TGTGCCAGCAACCTCTCTAGATTCACAGATACGCAGTATTTT
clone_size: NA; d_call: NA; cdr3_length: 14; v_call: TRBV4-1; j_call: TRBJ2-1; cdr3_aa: CASSPVKGYNEQFF; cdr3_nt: TGCGCCAGCAGCCCAGTCAAAGGGTACAATGAGCAGTTCTTC
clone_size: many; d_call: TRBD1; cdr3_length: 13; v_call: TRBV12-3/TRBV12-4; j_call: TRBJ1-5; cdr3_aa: CASNLDRVQPQHF; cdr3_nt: TGTGCCAGCAATCTTGACAGGGTTCAGCCCCAGCATTTT
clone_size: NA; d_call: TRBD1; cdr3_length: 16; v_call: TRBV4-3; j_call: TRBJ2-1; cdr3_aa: CASSPAIGTGSMEQFF; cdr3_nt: TGCGCCAGCAGCCCGGCCATAGGGACAGGGTCGATGGAGCAGTTCTTC
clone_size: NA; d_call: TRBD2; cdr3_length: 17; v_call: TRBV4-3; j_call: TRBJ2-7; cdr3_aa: CASSQDFGALGGYEQYF; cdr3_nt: TGCGCCAGCAGCCAAGATTTCGGGGCTCTCGGGGGGTACGAGCAGTACTTC
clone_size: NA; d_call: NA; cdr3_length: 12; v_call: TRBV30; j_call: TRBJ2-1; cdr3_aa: CAWAGSYNEQFF; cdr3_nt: TGTGCCTGGGCGGGTTCGTACAATGAGCAGTTCTTC
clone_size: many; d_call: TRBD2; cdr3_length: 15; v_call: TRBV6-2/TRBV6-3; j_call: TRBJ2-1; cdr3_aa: CASSYGRGAYNEQFF; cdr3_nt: TGTGCCAGCAGTTACGGGCGGGGGGCCTACAATGAGCAGTTCTTC
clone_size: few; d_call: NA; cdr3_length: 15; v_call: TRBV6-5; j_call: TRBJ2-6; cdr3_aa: CASSYDMTGANVLTF; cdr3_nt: TGTGCCAGCAGTTACGACATGACCGGGGCCAACGTCCTGACTTTC
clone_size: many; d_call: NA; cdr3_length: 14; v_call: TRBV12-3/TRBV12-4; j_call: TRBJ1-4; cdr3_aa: CASSLEAANEKLFF; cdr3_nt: TGTGCCAGCAGTTTGGAGGCGGCTAATGAAAAACTGTTTTTT